These 17 T cell receptor beta chains were all obtained from the same sample, sequenced in a study of shared clonotypes between healthy human individuals (dated by TCRdb to 2020 to 2021). Libraries were prepared through the immunoSEQ multiplex PCR assay. TCRdb re-hosts the immuneACCESS table, in-frame sequences only. Its copies lack some clones; in the studies checked, an unresolved V gene accounts for under half of them, and the cause for the rest is not known. Recorded for this sample are hundreds of thousands of clones; around 96% of them occurred a single time. The ten most abundant clones make up roughly 0.12% of the sample. For the CD8 naive samples, CD45RO-negative cells were positively selected for CCR7, yielding a CD45RA+CCR7+ population from which TemRA cells were excluded. Sequenced sample: naive CD8+ T cells sorted from blood. According to the study, the label for this sample's cell subset or site signals: CD45RA+CCR7+. These receptors all stem from a woman aged 25 to 45 in good health.

The chain has TRBV2 and TRBJ1-1, with 7 bases lining up with TRBD1. The CDR3 covers 15 residues. Per germline, CDR1 SNHLY and CDR2 FYNNEI. V was pared by 8 bases and J by 0 bases, with 9 bases of the junction left unmatched. CDR3: CASPPGGRMNTEAFF. The CDR3 nucleotides read TGTGCCAGCCCCCCAGGGGGGAGAATGAACACTGAAGCTTTCTTT.

The chain recombines TRBV27 with TRBJ2-1; 11 bases are shared with TRBD2. Trimming took 6 bases from V and 5 from J; bases not matched to a gene: 6. Germline-derived CDR1 and CDR2 are MNHEY and SMNVEV (reference sequence). CDR3 length: 15 amino acids. The CDR3 DNA follows: TGTGCCAGCAGCTTCGGGACTAGCGGAGACAATGAGCAGTTCTTC. It yields the protein CASSFGTSGDNEQFF.

The chain is built from TRBV13 and TRBJ2-1; 11 nucleotides align to TRBD1. The CDR3 consists of 15 residues. The trim removed 5 bases at V and 7 bases at J, leaving 7 bases unmatched. CDR1 and CDR2 (germline): PRHDT, FYEKMQ (reference sequence). CDR3 residues: CASSLGQGARNEQFF. The CDR3, as DNA: TGTGCCAGCAGCCTCGGACAGGGGGCTCGTAATGAGCAGTTCTTC. The complete variable domain, with remaining parts taken from reference TRBV13 and TRBJ2-1, reads AAGVIQSPRHLIKEKRETATLKCYPIPRHDTVYWYQQGPGQDPQFLISFYEKMQSDKGSIPDRFSAQQFSDYHSELNMSSLELGDSALYFCASSLGQGARNEQFFGPGTRLTVL.

The chain joins TRBV25-1 to TRBJ1-2; D possibly corresponds to TRBD1 (6 bases). Looked up from germline, CDR1 is MGHDK and CDR2 is SYGVNS. This CDR3 is 13 amino acids long. Trimming pared 4 bases from V and 4 bases from J, leaving 10 bases between. CDR3 amino acids: CASSGGHSYGYTF. The CDR3 bases are TGTGCCAGCAGTGGGGGACACAGCTATGGCTACACCTTC.

J is TRBJ2-7 and V is TRBV5-4; D ambiguous. The CDR3 runs 14 residues. The germline V and J ends were trimmed by 2 bases and 7 bases, with 16 bases remaining between them. Germline V gene sequence: CDR1 SGHNT, CDR2 YYREEE (reference sequence). CDR3 loop: CASSFVDSSQEQYF. The CDR3 DNA sequence: TGTGCCAGCAGCTTCGTTGACTCCTCCCAGGAGCAGTACTTC.

The rearrangement joins TRBV11-1 to TRBJ2-1, with 7 bases lining up with TRBD2. This CDR3 region has 15 residues. Germline CDR1 and CDR2: SGHAT and FQDESV (reference sequence). V was pared by 2 bases and J by 8 bases, with 9 bases of the junction left unmatched. The CDR3 DNA is TGTGCCAGCAGCTTATTTGGCGGGAGAATGGATGAGCAGTTCTTC. Its protein product is CASSLFGGRMDEQFF.

This chain connects TRBV30 to TRBJ2-3; 12 bases agree with TRBD2. Germline CDR1 reads GTSNPN; CDR2 reads SVGIG (reference sequence). The CDR3 runs to 19 residues. The J segment lost 3 bases and the V segment lost 0 bases, leaving 13 bases of the junction unmatched. The CDR3 DNA is TGTGCCTGGAGTGTAGGGCTAGCGGGAGGGCCGAGCGGGACAGATACGCAGTATTTT. This encodes CAWSVGLAGGPSGTDTQYF.

The rearrangement uses TRBV2 and TRBJ2-3; D remains ambiguous. CDR1 is SNHLY and CDR2 is FYNNEI in the germline V gene. The CDR3 totals 12 residues. V lost 4 bases and J lost 15, with 17 bases in between. The CDR3 reads CASSGVSGPIYF. In nucleotides, the CDR3 is TGTGCCAGCAGTGGGGTGTCCGGCCCGATTTATTTT.

The rearrangement uses TRBV21-1 and TRBJ1-5; the table names TRBD1, a call not compared with the DNA. TRBV21-1 is listed as a pseudogene. The length of the CDR3 is 17 residues. CDR3 residues: CASSKALIRTGYQPQHF. The CDR3 DNA sequence: TGTGCCAGCAGCAAAGCACTTATCAGAACAGGCTATCAGCCCCAGCATTTT.

The chain is built from TRBV27 and TRBJ1-1, with 7 bases identical to TRBD1. Trimming cost V 5 bases and J 6 bases; bases outside gene matches: 9. CDR3 length: 14 amino acids. Per the germline V gene, CDR1 is MNHEY and CDR2 is SMNVEV (reference sequence). CDR3 coding DNA: TGTGCCAGCAGTCCAGGGGGTAAAGTCTCTGAAGCTTTCTTT. Encoded protein: CASSPGGKVSEAFF.

This clone has just one count. The chain recombines TRBV27 with TRBJ1-5; 9 bases map to TRBD1. The CDR3 is 14 residues long. Trimming removed 6 bases from V and 5 bases from J; junction bases left unmatched: 5. The germline CDR1 and CDR2 sequences are MNHEY and SMNVEV (reference sequence). The CDR3 DNA follows: TGTGCCAGCAGCACCACAGGGGGCCATCAGCCCCAGCATTTT. Its translation is CASSTTGGHQPQHF.

V usage is TRBV6-5 and J usage is TRBJ2-7, with D perhaps matching TRBD1 or TRBD2 (5 bases each). CDR1 is MNHEY, CDR2 SVGAGI, per germline. This CDR3 is 15 amino acids long. The V end lost 5 bases, the J end lost 4 bases, and 18 bases lay between the germline ends. Here the CDR3 reads CASSNGGLGSYEQYF. CDR3 coding DNA: TGTGCCAGCAGTAATGGGGGTTTGGGGAGTTACGAGCAGTACTTC.

V usage is TRBV27 and J usage is TRBJ2-1; 15 nucleotides match TRBD2. The V gene end was trimmed by 7 bases and the J gene end by 8 bases; junction bases not matched to a gene: 12. CDR1 and CDR2 from the germline V gene are MNHEY and SMNVEV (reference sequence). The CDR3 is 17 amino acids. In nucleotides, the CDR3 is TGTGCCAGCAAAATCGGACTAGCGGGAGGGGCTTTGGATGAGCAGTTCTTC. It is translated as CASKIGLAGGALDEQFF.

The rearrangement links TRBV4-1 to TRBJ1-4; no reliable D call. Germline V CDR1 and CDR2: MGHRA, YSYEKL. Trimming stripped 1 base from V and 3 bases from J, with 12 bases between. The CDR3 sequence is 16 residues long. CDR3 sequence (DNA): TGCGCCAGCAGCCAAGGCGTCAGCTTCTCTAATGAAAAACTGTTTTTT. Translating gives CASSQGVSFSNEKLFF.

The V gene is TRBV9, the J gene TRBJ2-1; 7 bases fit TRBD2. Trimming took 3 bases from V and 8 from J; bases not matched to a gene: 14. The length of the CDR3 is 16 residues. Germline values: CDR1 SGDLS, CDR2 YYNGEE. The CDR3 DNA reads as TGTGCCAGCAGCGGGGGAGGGAAGAACTCTCGCCATGAGCAGTTCTTC. Translated: CASSGGGKNSRHEQFF.

The chain is built from TRBV2 and TRBJ1-5; no clear D. The CDR3 is made up of 13 amino acids. Germline loops: CDR1 SNHLY, CDR2 FYNNEI. The V end lost 2 bases, the J end lost 3 bases, and 5 bases lay between the germline ends. In DNA, the CDR3 is TGTGCCAGCAGTGAATGGGTCAATCAGCCCCAGCATTTT. As protein: CASSEWVNQPQHF.

The V call is TRBV19, the J call TRBJ1-1; D is perhaps TRBD1 (5 bases). Germline-derived CDR1 and CDR2 are LNHDA and SQIVND (reference sequence). The CDR3 totals 18 residues. V was shortened by 0 bases and J by 1 base, with 18 bases between the two germline ends. In DNA form, the CDR3 reads TGTGCCAGTAGTATAGATTCTACGGGACCTGCCTGGAACACTGAAGCTTTCTTT. Its protein is CASSIDSTGPAWNTEAFF.